This is a list of T cell receptor beta chains from one sample in a study of shared clonotypes between healthy human individuals. Using immunoSEQ multiplex PCR, the repertoire was profiled, and TCRdb retains in-frame clones only, with some absent. The data contain roughly 1.5 million clones, 98% of them singletons. Source material: naive CD4+ T cells sorted from blood. All receptors come from a man younger than 40 in good health. CDR3s include the opening cysteine and the closing phenylalanine or tryptophan. A D gene is named only where the DNA matches it firmly.

V gene	J gene	D gene	CDR3 DNA	CDR3 protein
TRBV7-2	TRBJ1-2	NA	TGTGCCAGCAGCTTAGGGGGGAGTCAGAGTGGCTACACCTTC	CASSLGGSQSGYTF
TRBV7-3	TRBJ2-2	TRBD2	TGTGCCAGCAGCATTCGGGCGGGAGTGCTCACCGGGGAGCTGTTTTTT	CASSIRAGVLTGELFF
TRBV6-5	TRBJ2-1	TRBD2	TGTGCCAGCAGTCCCGGGGTAGCGGGAGGCCATGAGCAGTTCTTC	CASSPGVAGGHEQFF
TRBV19	TRBJ1-5	NA	TGTGCCAGTAGTATGGGTCGGAGGATCCTCAATCAGCCCCAGCATTTT	CASSMGRRILNQPQHF
TRBV7-9	TRBJ2-7	TRBD1	TGTGCCAGCAGCTTAGCTGCCCTAGGACAGGACCACTCCTACGAGCAGTACTTC	CASSLAALGQDHSYEQYF
TRBV5-1	TRBJ1-1	TRBD1	TGCGCCAGCAGCTTTGGACAGGGAGCTGAAGCTTTCTTT	CASSFGQGAEAFF
TRBV5-6	TRBJ1-1	NA	TGTGCCAGCAGCTTGGCAGGGCCCACTGAAGCTTTCTTT	CASSLAGPTEAFF
TRBV25-1	TRBJ2-2	NA	TGTGCCAGCAGCCCAGTCGGACAGACGAACACCGGGGAGCTGTTTTTT	CASSPVGQTNTGELFF
TRBV7-9	TRBJ2-5	NA	TGTGCCAGCAGCTTACGGGGGGAGACCCAGTACTTC	CASSLRGETQYF
TRBV5-1	TRBJ2-1	NA	TGCGCCAGCATACCGGGGTCGAGCTCCCAGGGGCGGGATGAGCAGTTCTTC	CASIPGSSSQGRDEQFF
TRBV9	TRBJ2-2	NA	TGTGCCAGCAGCGTTAAACTGTCCGGATTGAACACCGGGGAGCTGTTTTTT	CASSVKLSGLNTGELFF
TRBV19	TRBJ2-2	TRBD2	TGTGCCAGTAGTGCGCCTCGACTAGCGGAGAACACCGGGGAGCTGTTTTTT	CASSAPRLAENTGELFF
TRBV19	TRBJ2-7	NA	TGTGCCAGTAGTAATTCTCTAGCGCGTGCCTACGAGCAGTACTTC	CASSNSLARAYEQYF
TRBV11-2	TRBJ2-2	TRBD1	TGTGCCAGCAGGCCCGGGACAGGGGGCACCGGGGAGCTGTTTTTT	CASRPGTGGTGELFF
TRBV18	TRBJ2-1	NA	TGTGCCAGCTCACCATCGGGACAAACCTACTCCTACAATGAGCAGTTCTTC	CASSPSGQTYSYNEQFF
TRBV2	TRBJ2-5	TRBD2	TGTGCCAGCAGGAGCGGGATGTACCAAGAGACCCAGTACTTC	CASRSGMYQETQYF
TRBV30	TRBJ1-2	TRBD1	TGTGCCTGGAGTAGGGTGGGGACAGGTGTTCGGAATGGCTACACCTTC	CAWSRVGTGVRNGYTF
TRBV5-1	TRBJ2-7	TRBD2	TGCGCCAGCAGCTCACAGACTAGCGCGGGAGAAGACGAGCAGTACTTC	CASSSQTSAGEDEQYF
TRBV2	TRBJ2-5	TRBD2	TGTGCCAGCAGTACCCCAACTAGCGGGTACCAAGAGACCCAGTACTTC	CASSTPTSGYQETQYF
TRBV11-2	TRBJ2-5	TRBD2	TGTGCCAGCAGCTCCCTGGCGGGAGGGCCCGGGGAGCAAGAGACCCAGTACTTC	CASSSLAGGPGEQETQYF